This TCR beta chain was captured by sequencing in a study of CXCR3-negative and CXCR3-positive naive CD8 T cells. Researchers prepared the TRB cDNA libraries using 5' RACE with UMI labels. TCRdb re-called the 5' RACE reads; one entry per CDR3 protein, DNA not given. The sample features over 100,000 distinct CDR3 sequences, with approximately 0.5% in its top ten. The CDR3 is 16 residues long. CDR1 is SGHDN, CDR2 FVKESK, per germline. Investigators sorted each CD8+ T cell subset in triplicate, taking approximately 300,000 cells each time. The sequence derives from a human donor in good health. Some clones in this sample may be carry-over from other donors' samples. The sequenced sample was naive CXCR3- CD8+ T cells from blood. Sample subset: CD45RO-CCR7+CD27+CD95- naive CD8+ T cells lacking CXCR3 (TNR3-). The rearrangement joins TRBV14 to TRBJ2-1; there is no DNA to check the TCRdb D call of TRBD1. CDR3 loop: CASSQVNGQGENEQFF.